The rows below give T cell receptor beta chains drawn from one sample of a study of cytomegalovirus exposure and HLA in healthy donors. Assay: immunoSEQ multiplex PCR; the TCRdb copy retains only in-frame clones and omits some. The table includes around 100,000 clones, about four fifths detected once. Sequenced: PBMCs. The receptors stem from a woman under 30 in good health and CMV-seropositive. The CDR3 runs from the conserved cysteine through the conserved F or W. Each record gives: D gene, clone size, V gene, J gene, CDR3 length, CDR3 protein, CDR3 DNA. A D gene is named only where the DNA matches it firmly. Size values are once, few and many counts, or a class for expanded clones, and some rows have none.

>TRBD2|NA|TRBV27|TRBJ2-7|20
CASSLSTPWATGTSGDEQYF
TGTGCCAGCAGTTTAAGCACACCCTGGGCGACCGGGACTAGCGGTGACGAGCAGTACTTC
>TRBD1|NA|TRBV2|TRBJ2-7|12
CASFRDSYEQYF
TGTGCCAGCTTCCGGGACAGCTACGAGCAGTACTTC
>NA|NA|TRBV19|TRBJ2-5|14
CASSIGTSQETQYF
TGTGCCAGTAGTATCGGGACATCGCAAGAGACCCAGTACTTC
>TRBD2|NA|TRBV9|TRBJ2-1|16
CASSVRGLAGVHEQFF
TGTGCCAGCAGCGTAAGGGGACTAGCGGGAGTCCATGAGCAGTTCTTC
>TRBD2|NA|TRBV4-1|TRBJ2-7|17
CASSQPPEASGNYEQYF
TGCGCCAGCAGCCAGCCCCCGGAGGCTAGCGGGAATTACGAGCAGTACTTC
>NA|NA|TRBV5-1|TRBJ2-7|13
CASSLFGLQGQYF
TGCGCCAGCAGCTTGTTTGGTCTTCAGGGACAGTACTTC
>NA|few|TRBV30|TRBJ2-1|10
CACNYNEQFF
TGTGCCTGCAACTATAATGAGCAGTTCTTC
>TRBD1|NA|TRBV28|TRBJ1-5|13
CASSLSGGEPQHF
TGTGCCAGCAGTTTATCAGGGGGAGAGCCCCAGCATTTT
>NA|NA|TRBV28|TRBJ1-2|13
CASSSQYSYGYTF
TGTGCCAGCAGTTCACAGTATAGCTATGGCTACACCTTC
>NA|NA|TRBV2|TRBJ2-7|12
CASNVQIYEQYF
TGTGCCAGCAATGTGCAGATCTACGAGCAGTACTTC
>NA|NA|TRBV27|TRBJ1-6|14
CASRLRQSTVALHF
TGTGCCAGCAGGCTACGACAGAGTACGGTCGCCCTCCACTTT
>TRBD2|few|TRBV7-9|TRBJ2-5|16
CASSSGLAGGRETQYF
TGTGCCAGCAGCTCGGGACTAGCGGGAGGGCGAGAGACCCAGTACTTC
>NA|NA|TRBV10-2|TRBJ1-1|14
CASRATGRGTEAFF
TGCGCCAGCAGAGCAACAGGGAGGGGGACTGAAGCTTTCTTT
>TRBD1|NA|TRBV5-1|TRBJ1-2|13
CASSSQGAYGYTF
TGCGCCAGCAGCTCCCAGGGGGCCTATGGCTACACCTTC
>NA|NA|TRBV27|TRBJ1-1|16
CASSLRQRLMNTEAFF
TGTGCCAGCAGCTTACGACAGAGGCTCATGAACACTGAAGCTTTCTTT
>NA|once|TRBV11-2|TRBJ1-1|11
CASSLQGAAFF
TGTGCCAGCAGCCTCCAGGGTGCAGCTTTCTTT
>NA|once|TRBV9|TRBJ1-1|15
CASNYRGGAGTEAFF
TGTGCCAGCAACTACCGAGGGGGGGCGGGCACTGAAGCTTTCTTT
>TRBD2|NA|TRBV7-8|TRBJ2-1|16
CASSLGGGRALNEQFF
TGTGCCAGCAGCTTAGGGGGGGGGAGAGCTCTCAATGAGCAGTTCTTC
>TRBD1|NA|TRBV5-1|TRBJ1-1|19
CASSFPMTGVDPVNTEAFF
TGCGCCAGCAGCTTCCCCATGACAGGGGTAGACCCCGTGAACACTGAAGCTTTCTTT
>TRBD2|NA|TRBV5-1|TRBJ2-7|15
CASSSGTSGRYEQYF
TGCGCCAGCAGCTCGGGTACTAGCGGGAGATACGAGCAGTACTTC
>NA|NA|TRBV9|TRBJ1-5|15
CASSVKSGLNQPQHF
TGTGCCAGCAGCGTAAAGTCAGGTCTCAATCAGCCCCAGCATTTT
>NA|NA|TRBV6-6|TRBJ2-1|15
CASSPLAFFGNEQFF
TGTGCCAGCAGCCCACTAGCTTTTTTTGGCAATGAGCAGTTCTTC
>TRBD2|NA|TRBV2|TRBJ2-7|16
CASRPTSGSVSYEQYF
TGTGCCAGCAGACCTACTAGCGGGAGCGTCTCCTACGAGCAGTACTTC
>NA|NA|TRBV7-7|TRBJ2-1|13
CASSLVSGTEQFF
TGTGCTAGCAGCTTGGTATCGGGAACTGAGCAGTTCTTC
>TRBD2|NA|TRBV5-5|TRBJ2-5|16
CASSLSLAASQETQYF
TGTGCCAGCAGCTTGTCGCTAGCGGCCTCTCAAGAGACCCAGTACTTC
>TRBD2|once|TRBV6-5|TRBJ2-5|16
CASSYSIASGQETQYF
TGTGCCAGCAGTTACTCGATAGCTAGCGGCCAAGAGACCCAGTACTTC
>NA|NA|TRBV19|TRBJ1-2|12
CASSIPGLPNTF
TGTGCCAGTAGTATACCAGGACTCCCGAACACCTTC
>TRBD2|NA|TRBV9|TRBJ2-3|17
CASSVRGTSGSTDTQYF
TGTGCCAGCAGCGTACGAGGGACTAGCGGTAGCACAGATACGCAGTATTTT
>TRBD1|NA|TRBV19|TRBJ2-7|17
CASSIIRRQGRSYEQYF
TGTGCCAGTAGTATTATCCGACGACAGGGGCGAAGCTACGAGCAGTACTTC
>TRBD1|NA|TRBV28|TRBJ2-7|13
CASRWTGGGVQYF
TGTGCCAGCAGATGGACAGGGGGCGGGGTTCAGTACTTC
>NA|NA|TRBV2|TRBJ1-1|14
CASSGDSRNTEAFF
TGTGCCAGCAGTGGAGATAGTAGGAACACTGAAGCTTTCTTT
>TRBD2|NA|TRBV6-5|TRBJ2-7|15
CASSLSGRGPYEQYF
TGTGCCAGCAGTCTTAGCGGGAGGGGGCCCTACGAGCAGTACTTC
>TRBD1|NA|TRBV9|TRBJ1-1|14
CASSPSTGYTEAFF
TGTGCCAGCAGCCCATCGACAGGGTACACTGAAGCTTTCTTT
>NA|NA|TRBV18|TRBJ2-3|15
CASSRRTRSTDTQYF
TGTGCCAGCTCACGCCGAACTAGGAGCACAGATACGCAGTATTTT
>NA|few|TRBV5-4|TRBJ1-2|13
CASSLRTEDGYTF
TGTGCCAGCAGCTTAAGGACAGAGGATGGCTACACCTTC
>TRBD2|NA|TRBV5-1|TRBJ2-7|16
CASSLGLAGGDYEQYF
TGCGCCAGCAGCTTGGGACTAGCGGGAGGGGACTACGAGCAGTACTTC
>TRBD2|NA|TRBV4-2|TRBJ2-7|17
CASSDRKGLAGADEQYF
TGTGCCAGCAGCGACCGGAAGGGCCTAGCGGGAGCGGACGAGCAGTACTTC
>TRBD1|medium-sized|TRBV5-8|TRBJ1-1|14
CASSIRGLGTEAFF
TGTGCCAGCAGCATCAGGGGGCTGGGCACTGAAGCTTTCTTT
>NA|once|TRBV5-1|TRBJ1-5|15
CASSLDRTYNQPQHF
TGCGCCAGCAGCTTGGACAGGACCTACAATCAGCCCCAGCATTTT
>NA|NA|TRBV27|TRBJ1-1|14
CASSLTGGFAEAFF
TGTGCCAGCAGTTTAACCGGGGGATTTGCTGAAGCTTTCTTT
>TRBD1|NA|TRBV5-1|TRBJ1-6|13
CASSFDRASPLHF
TGCGCCAGCAGCTTTGACAGGGCTTCACCCCTCCACTTT
>TRBD1|NA|TRBV7-2|TRBJ1-4|14
CASSLAQGKEKLFF
TGTGCCAGCAGCTTAGCACAGGGGAAGGAAAAACTGTTTTTT
>TRBD2|few|TRBV2|TRBJ2-7|18
CASSVGTSGRLSSYEQYF
TGTGCCAGCAGTGTGGGGACTAGCGGGCGGTTAAGCTCCTACGAGCAGTACTTC
>TRBD2|NA|TRBV14|TRBJ2-1|16
CASSRRPSGVYNEQFF
TGTGCCAGCAGCCGGAGGCCTAGCGGGGTCTACAATGAGCAGTTCTTC
>NA|few|TRBV7-9|TRBJ1-1|15
CASSLGGAGDTEAFF
TGTGCCAGCAGTTTAGGCGGGGCTGGCGACACTGAAGCTTTCTTT
>TRBD2|NA|TRBV5-6|TRBJ2-7|14
CASSLVAGAGQQYF
TGTGCCAGCAGCTTGGTAGCGGGAGCAGGTCAGCAGTACTTC
>TRBD1|NA|TRBV6-5|TRBJ2-5|14
CASNRQGARETQYF
TGTGCCAGCAATCGACAGGGGGCTCGGGAGACCCAGTACTTC
>NA|NA|TRBV10-3|TRBJ2-5|15
CAISERPGQQETQYF
TGTGCCATCAGTGAGCGCCCCGGACAGCAAGAGACCCAGTACTTC
>NA|NA|TRBV27|TRBJ2-6|16
CASSGGVASGANVLTF
TGTGCCAGCAGTGGAGGGGTAGCCTCTGGGGCCAACGTCCTGACTTTC
>NA|NA|TRBV27|TRBJ1-1|13
CASSLFLNTEAFF
TGTGCCAGCAGCCTATTTTTGAACACTGAAGCTTTCTTT
>NA|NA|TRBV27|TRBJ2-5|15
CASSLVQGAQEAQYF
TGTGCCAGCAGTTTAGTTCAAGGGGCCCAAGAGGCCCAGTACTTC
>TRBD2|NA|TRBV14|TRBJ2-3|15
CASSGTSSPQSTQYF
TGTGCCAGCAGCGGGACTAGCAGCCCCCAGAGTACGCAGTATTTT
>TRBD1|few|TRBV11-3|TRBJ1-1|13
CASSQTTGSEAFF
TGTGCCAGCAGCCAAACGACAGGGTCTGAAGCTTTCTTT
>NA|NA|TRBV5-1|TRBJ2-5|11
CASSLLETQYF
TGCGCCAGCAGCCTGTTAGAGACCCAGTACTTC
>NA|NA|TRBV6-5|TRBJ1-1|15
CASSYRPRENTEAFF
TGTGCCAGCAGTTACAGACCACGGGAGAACACTGAAGCTTTCTTT